This T cell receptor (beta chain) was recovered during a study of T cell changes during pregnancy in multiple sclerosis (dated by TCRdb to between 2017 and 2020). In the study overall: In women with multiple sclerosis, the researchers looked at how the T cell repertoire shifted as pregnancy progressed.

This clone appeared once. Its antigen target is currently unknown. No base-level quality is on record; no much larger clone is a single base apart. The library was built by means of the immunoSEQ multiplex PCR assay. In its TCRdb copy, this immuneACCESS table keeps in-frame sequences only and misses some clones. Where compared with another copy, unresolved V genes explain less than half of these, and the others have no known cause. The table for this sample lists about 38,000 clones; around 93% of them were counted only once. The ten top clones hold approximately 0.39% of the sample. From the germline V gene, CDR1 is ENHRY and CDR2 is SYGVKD. Unmatched junction bases come to 0, with V trimmed by 5 bases and J by 3 bases. The CDR3 runs 12 residues from the cysteine to the phenylalanine. Only CDR3 DNA is held: 36 bases, read in frame from base 1.

Recombination connected TRBV10-3 to TRBJ2-5; TRBD1 fits 7 bases in the junction. The sequence was obtained from a female donor with multiple sclerosis, enrolled in a pregnancy study. The sequencing here drew on CD4+ T cells from peripheral blood mononuclear cells, taken in the second trimester of pregnancy. The DNA reads as follows: TGTGCCATCAGTCAGGGGGAAGAGACCCAGTACTTC. Its amino acids are CAISQGEETQYF.